The subject of this entry is one T cell receptor (beta chain). No antigen is known for it. This record belongs to a study of OX40 agonist ivuxolimab in advanced cancers. Study-level background: Ivuxolimab, an antibody that agonizes OX40 (CD134), was administered to the patients. Partial responses were achieved by three patients, one with hepatocellular carcinoma and two with cutaneous melanoma. Study outcomes and limitations: Average numbers of expanded clones were greater in CD8+ T cells than in CD4+.

Germline CDR1 is SGHTA and CDR2 is FQGNSA. The CDR3 totals 14 residues. The V end was cut by 3 bases, the J end by 6 bases, with 13 bases between. Data came from immunoSEQ multiplex PCR; TCRdb stores just in-frame clones and leaves some out. The sample lists around 64,000 clones, 84% occurring once. J is TRBJ2-3 and V is TRBV7-2; D possibly uses TRBD1 or TRBD2 (5 bases each). The sequencing here drew on CD4+ or CD8+ T cells sorted from blood, taken in a trial of the OX40 agonist ivuxolimab. The TCR originated in an adult with an advanced solid tumor such as melanoma, head and neck, liver or kidney cancer. The chain's CDR3 is CASSFGLGRDTQYF. The CDR3 DNA is TGTGCCAGCAGCTTCGGACTGGGGCGCGATACGCAGTATTTT.